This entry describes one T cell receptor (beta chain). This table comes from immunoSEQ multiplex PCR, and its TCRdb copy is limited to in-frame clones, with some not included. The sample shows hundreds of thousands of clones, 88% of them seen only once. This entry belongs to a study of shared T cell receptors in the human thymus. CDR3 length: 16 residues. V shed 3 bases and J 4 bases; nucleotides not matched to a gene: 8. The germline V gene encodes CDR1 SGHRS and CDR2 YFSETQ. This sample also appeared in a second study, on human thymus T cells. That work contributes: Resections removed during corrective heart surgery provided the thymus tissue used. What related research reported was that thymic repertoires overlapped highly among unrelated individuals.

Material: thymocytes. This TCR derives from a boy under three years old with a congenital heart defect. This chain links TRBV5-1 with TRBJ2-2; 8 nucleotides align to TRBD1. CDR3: CASSYSRTGLTGELFF. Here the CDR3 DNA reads TGCGCCAGCAGCTACTCAAGGACAGGGCTCACCGGGGAGCTGTTTTTT.